This T cell receptor (beta chain) was identified during a study of response to subunit inactivated influenza vaccine. TCRdb itself ran the RT-PCR reads through MiXCR, one entry per CDR3 protein. This sample yields over 750,000 distinct CDR3 sequences, of which around 20% are seen a single time; 10% belongs to the top ten. This clonotype was counted ten times or more. Its antigen is still unknown. The CDR3 covers 12 residues. Trimming pared 6 bases from V and 5 bases from J, leaving 9 bases between. Study observations and caveats: Authors proposed each seasonal influenza vaccination draws in few new T cells.

The source is a man over 45 who received an inactivated influenza vaccine. The specimen was PBMCs from blood, collected around 5 days after vaccination. The chain combines TRBV12-3 or TRBV12-4 with TRBJ2-3; TRBD2 might be the D (6 bases). This CDR3 reads CASRSTRDTQYF. The CDR3 DNA reads TGTGCCAGCAGGTCGACTAGAGATACGCAGTATTTT.